Here is one T cell receptor beta chain with its context. The data were obtained in a study of control samples from healthy donors and cancer patients. This CDR3 is built from 13 residues. Trimming removed 3 bases from V and 2 bases from J, with 7 bases in between. Germline-derived CDR1 and CDR2 are KGHSH and LQKENI. Sequencing used immunoSEQ multiplex PCR; TCRdb keeps in-frame clones, though not all of them. This repertoire shows roughly 59,000 clones, 92% found once; its top ten account for 1.7%. Sequenced material: PBMCs. The rearrangement uses TRBV18 and TRBJ2-5; no clear D gene. This clonotype was sampled from a man aged 35-49 years with colorectal cancer. CDR3 in DNA: TGTGCCAGCTCACCGCGAGGACAAGAGACCCAGTACTTC. Protein: CASSPRGQETQYF.